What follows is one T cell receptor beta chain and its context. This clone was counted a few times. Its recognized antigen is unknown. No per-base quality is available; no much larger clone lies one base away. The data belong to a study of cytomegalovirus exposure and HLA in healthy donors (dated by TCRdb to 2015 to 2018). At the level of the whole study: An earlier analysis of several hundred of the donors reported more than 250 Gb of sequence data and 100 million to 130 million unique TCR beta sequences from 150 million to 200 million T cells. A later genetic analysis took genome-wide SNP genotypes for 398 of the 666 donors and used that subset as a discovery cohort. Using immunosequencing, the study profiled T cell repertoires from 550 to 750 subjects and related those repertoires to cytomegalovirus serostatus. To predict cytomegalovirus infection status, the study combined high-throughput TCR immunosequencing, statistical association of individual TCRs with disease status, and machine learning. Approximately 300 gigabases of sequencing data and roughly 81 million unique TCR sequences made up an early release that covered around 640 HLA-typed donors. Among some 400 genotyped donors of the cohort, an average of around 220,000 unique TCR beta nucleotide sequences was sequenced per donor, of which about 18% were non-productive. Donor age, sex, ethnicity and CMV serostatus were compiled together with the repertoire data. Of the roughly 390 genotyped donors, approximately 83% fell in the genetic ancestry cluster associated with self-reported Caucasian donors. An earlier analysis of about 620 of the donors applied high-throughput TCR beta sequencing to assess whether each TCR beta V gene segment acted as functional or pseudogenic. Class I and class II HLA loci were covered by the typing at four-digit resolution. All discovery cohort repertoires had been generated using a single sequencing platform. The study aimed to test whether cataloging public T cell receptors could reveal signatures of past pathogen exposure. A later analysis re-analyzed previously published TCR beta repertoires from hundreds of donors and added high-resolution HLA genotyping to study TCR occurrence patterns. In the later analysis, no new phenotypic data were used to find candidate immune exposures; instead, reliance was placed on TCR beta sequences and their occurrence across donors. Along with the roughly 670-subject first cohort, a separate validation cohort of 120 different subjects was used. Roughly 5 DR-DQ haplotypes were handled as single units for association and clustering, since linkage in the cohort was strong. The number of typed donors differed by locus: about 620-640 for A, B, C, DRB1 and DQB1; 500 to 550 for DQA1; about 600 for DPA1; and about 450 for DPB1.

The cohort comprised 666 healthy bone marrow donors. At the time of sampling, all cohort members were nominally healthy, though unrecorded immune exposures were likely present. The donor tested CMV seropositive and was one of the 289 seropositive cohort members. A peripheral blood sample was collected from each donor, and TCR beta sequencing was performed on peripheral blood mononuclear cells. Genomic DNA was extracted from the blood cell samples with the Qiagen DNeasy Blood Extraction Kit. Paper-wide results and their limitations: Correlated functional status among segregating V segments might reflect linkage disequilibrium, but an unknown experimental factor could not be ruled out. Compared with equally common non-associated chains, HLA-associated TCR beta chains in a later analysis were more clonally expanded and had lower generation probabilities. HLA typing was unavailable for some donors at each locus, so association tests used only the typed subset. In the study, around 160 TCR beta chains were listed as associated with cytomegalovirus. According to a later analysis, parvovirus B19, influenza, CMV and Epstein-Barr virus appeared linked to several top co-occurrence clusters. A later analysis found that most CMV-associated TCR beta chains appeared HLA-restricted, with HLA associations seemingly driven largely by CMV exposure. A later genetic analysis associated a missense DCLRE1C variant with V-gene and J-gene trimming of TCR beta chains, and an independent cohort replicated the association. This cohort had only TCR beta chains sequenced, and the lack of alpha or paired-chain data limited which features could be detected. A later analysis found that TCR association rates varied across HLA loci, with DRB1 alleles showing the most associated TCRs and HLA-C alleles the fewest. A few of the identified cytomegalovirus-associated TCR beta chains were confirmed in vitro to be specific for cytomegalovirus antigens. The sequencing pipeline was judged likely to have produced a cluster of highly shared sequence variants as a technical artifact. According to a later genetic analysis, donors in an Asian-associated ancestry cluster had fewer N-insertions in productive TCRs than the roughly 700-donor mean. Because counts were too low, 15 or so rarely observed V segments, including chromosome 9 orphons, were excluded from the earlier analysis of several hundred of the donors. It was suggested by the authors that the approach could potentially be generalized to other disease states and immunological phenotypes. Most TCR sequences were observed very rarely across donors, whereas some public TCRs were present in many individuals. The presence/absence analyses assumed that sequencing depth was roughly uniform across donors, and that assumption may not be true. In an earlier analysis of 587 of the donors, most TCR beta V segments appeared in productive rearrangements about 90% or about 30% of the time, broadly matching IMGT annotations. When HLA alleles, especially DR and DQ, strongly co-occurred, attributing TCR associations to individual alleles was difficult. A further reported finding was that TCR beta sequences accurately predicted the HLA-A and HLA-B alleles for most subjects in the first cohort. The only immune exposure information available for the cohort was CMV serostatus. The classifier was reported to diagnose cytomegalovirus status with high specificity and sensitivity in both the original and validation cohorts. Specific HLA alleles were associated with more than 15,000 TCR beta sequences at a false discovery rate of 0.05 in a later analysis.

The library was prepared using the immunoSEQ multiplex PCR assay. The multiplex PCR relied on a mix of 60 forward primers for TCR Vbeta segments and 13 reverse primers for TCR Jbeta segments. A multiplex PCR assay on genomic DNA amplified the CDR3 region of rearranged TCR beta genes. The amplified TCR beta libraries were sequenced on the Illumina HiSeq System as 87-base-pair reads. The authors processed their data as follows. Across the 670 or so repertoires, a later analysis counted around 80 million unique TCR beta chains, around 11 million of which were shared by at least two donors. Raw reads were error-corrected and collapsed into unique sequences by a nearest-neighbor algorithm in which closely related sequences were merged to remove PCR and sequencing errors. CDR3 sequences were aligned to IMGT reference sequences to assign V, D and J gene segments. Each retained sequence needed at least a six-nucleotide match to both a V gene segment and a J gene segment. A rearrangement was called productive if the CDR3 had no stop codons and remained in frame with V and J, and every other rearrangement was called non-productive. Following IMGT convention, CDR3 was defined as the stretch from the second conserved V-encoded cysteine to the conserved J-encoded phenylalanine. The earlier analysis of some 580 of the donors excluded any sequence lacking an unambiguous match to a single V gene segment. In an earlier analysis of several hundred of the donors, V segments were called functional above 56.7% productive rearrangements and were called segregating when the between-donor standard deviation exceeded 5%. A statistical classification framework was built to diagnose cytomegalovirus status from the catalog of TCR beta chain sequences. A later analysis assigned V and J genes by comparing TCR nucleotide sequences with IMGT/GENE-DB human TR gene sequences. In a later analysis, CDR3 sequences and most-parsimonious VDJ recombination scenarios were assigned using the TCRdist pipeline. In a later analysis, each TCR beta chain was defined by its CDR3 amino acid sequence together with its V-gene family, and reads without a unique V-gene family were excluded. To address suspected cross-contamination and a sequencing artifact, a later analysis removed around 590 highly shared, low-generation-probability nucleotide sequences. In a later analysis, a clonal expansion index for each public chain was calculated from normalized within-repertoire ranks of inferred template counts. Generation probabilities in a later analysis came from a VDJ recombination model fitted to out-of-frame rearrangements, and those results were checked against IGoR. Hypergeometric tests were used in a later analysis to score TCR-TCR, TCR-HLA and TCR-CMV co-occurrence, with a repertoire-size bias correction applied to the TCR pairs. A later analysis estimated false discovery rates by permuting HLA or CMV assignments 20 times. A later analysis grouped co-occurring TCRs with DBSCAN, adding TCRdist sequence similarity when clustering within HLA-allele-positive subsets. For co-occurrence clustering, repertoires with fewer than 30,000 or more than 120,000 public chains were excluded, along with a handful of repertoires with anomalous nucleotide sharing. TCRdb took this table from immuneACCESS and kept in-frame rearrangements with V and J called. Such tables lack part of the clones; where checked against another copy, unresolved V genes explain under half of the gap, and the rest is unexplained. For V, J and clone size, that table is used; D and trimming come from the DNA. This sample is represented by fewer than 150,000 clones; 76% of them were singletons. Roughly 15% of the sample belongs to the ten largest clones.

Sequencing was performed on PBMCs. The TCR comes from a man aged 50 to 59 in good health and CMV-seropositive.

The DNA reads as follows: TGCAGCGCTGGGACAGGGGGTAATGAAAAACTGTTTTTT. It specifies CSAGTGGNEKLFF. Recombination linked TRBV29-1 to TRBJ1-4; TRBD1 aligns with 11 central bases. V and J are trimmed by 7 bases and 4 bases, and the gene matches miss 2 bases of the junction. In the germline V gene, CDR1 corresponds to SQVTM and CDR2 to ANQGSEA. The CDR3 starts with the cysteine, ends with the phenylalanine, and has 13 residues. Left in the record is the CDR3 DNA by itself, 39 bases read in frame from the first base.